The 20 T cell receptor beta chains presented below share a single source sample, sequenced in a study of beta chain features in type 1 diabetes. Since all of the isolated RNA was reverse transcribed, expressed TCRB transcripts were what got sequenced. Clones were read by immunoSEQ multiplex PCR, and TCRdb kept only the in-frame ones, dropping some. This repertoire shows 110,000 or so clones, about two fifths found once; its top ten account for more than 0.06%. Material for sequencing was stem cell memory CD4+ T cells from blood. The receptors come from a woman younger than 30 in good health.

This clone occurred a few times. CDR3 protein: CASSLTGFYEQYF. The CDR3 region has the DNA TGTGCCAGCAGTTTGACAGGGTTCTACGAGCAGTACTTC. V is TRBV28 and J is TRBJ2-7; 7 nucleotides match TRBD1. CDR1 and CDR2 from the germline V gene are MDHEN and SYDVKM. CDR3 length equals 13 residues. J gave up 3 bases and V 3 bases, and 2 bases lay outside the gene matches.

This clone showed up just once. The chain combines TRBV15 with TRBJ2-1, with D tentatively TRBD2 (5 bases). The V and J ends lost 9 bases and 7 bases respectively, with 16 bases between them. The CDR3 consists of 13 residues. Germline V gene lookup returns CDR1 LNHNV and CDR2 YYDKDF (reference sequence). CDR3 DNA: TGTGCCACTGCCCGGACCGCGGGTAATGAGCAGTTCTTC. Its protein is CATARTAGNEQFF.

The chain recombines TRBV11-2 with TRBJ2-7, with D maybe TRBD1 (6 bases). Germline V CDR1 and CDR2: SGHAT, FQNNGV. The CDR3 has 15 residues. V lost 0 bases and J lost 0, with 9 bases in between. This CDR3 reads CASSLEQGGSYEQYF. The CDR3 DNA reads as TGTGCCAGCAGCTTAGAACAGGGCGGCTCCTACGAGCAGTACTTC.

This clone was counted only a few times. The CDR3 bases are TGTGCCAGCAAGTACCGAGATACAGGGTCCCAGCATTTT. Encoded protein: CASKYRDTGSQHF. The V call is TRBV28, the J call TRBJ1-5, with D possibly being TRBD1 (6 bases). V shed 7 bases and J shed 11 bases, with 18 bases lying between them. Germline V gives CDR1 MDHEN, CDR2 SYDVKM. The CDR3 is made up of 13 amino acids.

This clone has just a few counts. The gene calls are TRBV19 and TRBJ2-3; 11 nucleotides line up with TRBD2. Trimming cost V 6 bases and J 1 base; bases outside gene matches: 3. The CDR3 is 15 residues long. Germline V gene data show CDR1 as LNHDA and CDR2 as SQIVND (reference sequence). The DNA of the CDR3 is TGTGCCAGTAGCGGACTAGCGGGCGGCACAGATACGCAGTATTTT. This encodes CASSGLAGGTDTQYF. Based on the CDR3 plus reference TRBV19 and TRBJ2-3, the full variable domain is DGGITQSPKYLFRKEGQNVTLSCEQNLNHDAMYWYRQDPGQGLRLIYYSQIVNDFQKGDIAEGYSVSREKKESFPLTVTSAQKNPTAFYLCASSGLAGGTDTQYFGPGTRLTVL.

Here the CDR3 reads CASSLSGSTDTQYF. DNA for the CDR3: TGTGCCAGCAGCTTAAGCGGGAGCACAGATACGCAGTATTTT. The rearrangement joins TRBV7-6 to TRBJ2-3, with a possible D match to TRBD2 (6 bases). The germline V gene encodes CDR1 SGHVS and CDR2 FNYEAQ. The V gene lost 2 bases and the J gene lost 0 bases, with 6 bases spanning the gap. CDR3 size: 14 residues.

In DNA form, the CDR3 reads TGTGCCTGGGCCCCTTCAGGGAATCAGCCCCAGCATTTT. This codes for CAWAPSGNQPQHF. V gene TRBV30 combines with J gene TRBJ1-5, with a possible D match to TRBD1 (5 bases). V was cut by 5 bases and J by 4 bases, with 12 bases left in between. Germline V gene data show CDR1 as GTSNPN and CDR2 as SVGIG (reference sequence). CDR3 length equals 13 residues.

This clone was seen a few times. The J gene is TRBJ1-5, the V gene TRBV10-3; D call uncertain. The germline V gene has CDR1 ENHRY and CDR2 SYGVKD. CDR3 size: 10 residues. V lost 8 bases, J lost 4 bases, and 3 bases lay in between. The CDR3 is CAIPNQPQHF. CDR3 in DNA: TGTGCCATCCCAAATCAGCCCCAGCATTTT.

The chain carries TRBV15 and TRBJ1-4, with D perhaps matching TRBD1 (6 bases). V was cut by 0 bases and J by 6 bases, with 17 bases left in between. Germline lookup yields CDR1 LNHNV and CDR2 YYDKDF (reference sequence). The CDR3 runs to 17 residues. The CDR3 region has the DNA TGTGCCACCAGCAGAGATCCTCAGGCAGGGGTTTATGAAAAACTGTTTTTT. The encoded protein is CATSRDPQAGVYEKLFF.

This clone was counted once. The V and J genes are TRBV6-6 and TRBJ2-7, with D perhaps TRBD1 (6 bases). Germline lookup yields CDR1 MNHNY and CDR2 SVGAGI (reference sequence). V was trimmed by 6 bases and J by 0 bases, leaving 18 bases between them. CDR3 length: 16 amino acids. The CDR3 DNA sequence: TGTGCCAGCAGGGCAACCGGGACAAAAAGCTCCTACGAGCAGTACTTC. Translating gives CASRATGTKSSYEQYF.

The chain links TRBV5-4 to TRBJ1-1, with TRBD1 identical over 9 bases. The CDR3 sequence is 15 residues long. Trimming cost V 4 bases and J 3 bases; bases outside gene matches: 7. Looked up from germline, CDR1 is SGHNT and CDR2 is YYREEE (reference sequence). This CDR3 is CASSRDRALDTEAFF. In DNA, the CDR3 is TGTGCCAGCAGCCGGGACAGGGCTTTGGACACTGAAGCTTTCTTT.

This rearrangement joins TRBV23-1 to TRBJ2-7, with D perhaps matching TRBD1 (6 bases). TRBV23-1 is an open reading frame whose function is uncertain. V gave up 1 base and J gave up 4 bases, with 20 bases separating them. The CDR3 has 17 amino acids. The CDR3 sequence: CASSQLFRRNRAYEQYF. In nucleotides, the CDR3 is TGCGCCAGCAGTCAATTATTCCGTCGGAACAGGGCGTACGAGCAGTACTTC.

The chain joins TRBV7-9 to TRBJ2-3; TRBD1 matches 9 bases. Trimming removed 4 bases from V and 5 bases from J; junction bases left unmatched: 10. Germline CDR1 is SEHNR and CDR2 is FQNEAQ (reference sequence). The CDR3 runs to 16 residues. The CDR3 DNA follows: TGTGCCAGCAGCTGGTGGACAGGGGTCCTCGGAGATACGCAGTATTTT. Amino acids: CASSWWTGVLGDTQYF.

J is TRBJ2-5 and V is TRBV18; 7 bases match TRBD1. The end of the DNA fits TRBJ2-7 better, so the J call may be wrong. CDR3 length equals 14 residues. Looked up from germline, CDR1 is KGHSH and CDR2 is LQKENI. The CDR3 protein is CASSPWDSSYEQYF. The CDR3 coding sequence is TGTGCCAGCTCACCTTGGGACAGCTCCTACGAGCAGTACTTC.

This chain joins TRBV30 and TRBJ1-4; 11 positions agree with TRBD1. V lost 5 bases, J lost 10 bases, and 12 bases stayed unmatched. Germline V CDR1 and CDR2: GTSNPN, SVGIG (reference sequence). CDR3 length: 15 amino acids. In DNA, the CDR3 is TGTGCCTGGGGCGTTGGGGGGGGGACAGGGGGAAAACTGTTTTTT. It yields the protein CAWGVGGGTGGKLFF.

This chain links TRBV28 with TRBJ1-1, with 7 bases fitting TRBD1. Losses at the gene ends were 6 bases for V and 0 bases for J; bases not matched to a gene: 7. Germline CDR1 is MDHEN and CDR2 is SYDVKM. This CDR3 spans 15 amino acids. CDR3 amino acids: CASRPGGKVNTEAFF. The CDR3 DNA follows: TGTGCCAGCAGACCAGGGGGGAAGGTGAACACTGAAGCTTTCTTT.

The V gene is TRBV30, the J gene TRBJ2-1; 8 bases line up with TRBD2. The CDR3 loop spans 15 amino acids. V shed 5 bases and J 9 bases; nucleotides not matched to a gene: 15. CDR1 and CDR2 from the germline V gene are GTSNPN and SVGIG (reference sequence). Written as DNA, the CDR3 is TGTGCCTGGGAGCGGCCCCGCCCGCTAGCGGGTGAGCAGTTCTTC. Amino acids: CAWERPRPLAGEQFF.

CDR3 bases: TGCGCCAGCAGCTTGGGTGCGGGGCGTACGCAGTATTTT. Amino acid sequence: CASSLGAGRTQYF. The chain is built from TRBV5-1 and TRBJ2-3, with D possibly being TRBD2 (6 bases). The germline V gene encodes CDR1 SGHRS and CDR2 YFSETQ. The CDR3 length is 13 residues. Trimming took off 0 bases at V and 8 bases at J, with 10 bases between the two ends.

This clone was detected only a few times. The rearrangement joins TRBV20-1 to TRBJ2-7, with D maybe TRBD2 (5 bases). Germline CDR1 reads DFQATT; CDR2 reads SNEGSKA (reference sequence). CDR3 length: 11 residues. V was shortened by 4 bases and J by 7 bases, with 11 bases between the two germline ends. CDR3 in DNA: TGCAGTGCTATGGACTGGGCGGAGCAGTACTTC. This sequence encodes CSAMDWAEQYF.

CDR3 in amino acids: CASSLGLAGGFYEQYF. The CDR3 nucleotides read TGTGCCAGCAGCTTAGGCCTAGCGGGAGGGTTCTACGAGCAGTACTTC. The chain carries TRBV7-9 and TRBJ2-7, with 12 nucleotides matching TRBD2. Germline V CDR1 and CDR2: SEHNR, FQNEAQ (reference sequence). The CDR3 is 16 amino acids. The V segment lost 1 base and the J segment 3 bases; nucleotides outside the gene matches: 4.